The next 13 T cell receptor beta chains were all read from a single sample in a study of blood T cell repertoires in COVID-19. TCRdb keeps only in-frame clones here, not all; method: immunoSEQ multiplex PCR. The sample shows a few hundred thousand clones, approximately 89% of them seen only once. The specimen was peripheral blood. The receptors stem from a man aged 40-50 years who had recovered from COVID-19.

This chain uses TRBV12-5 with TRBJ1-2; tentatively, D is TRBD1 (5 bases). Germline CDR1 LGHNT, CDR2 FRNRAP. The germline V and J ends were trimmed by 7 bases and 7 bases, with 13 bases remaining between them. The CDR3 sequence is 12 residues long. The DNA for the CDR3 is TGTGCTAGTGTGTCAGGGATGGGTGGCTACACCTTC. Translation: CASVSGMGGYTF.

The rearrangement links TRBV28 to TRBJ2-1; D is possibly TRBD1 (6 bases). This CDR3 is 14 amino acids long. Trimming pared 5 bases from V and 0 bases from J, leaving 8 bases between. Germline V gives CDR1 MDHEN, CDR2 SYDVKM. The CDR3 here is CASSKGVSYNEQFF. The CDR3 bases are TGTGCCAGCAGTAAGGGGGTCTCCTACAATGAGCAGTTCTTC.

The chain recombines TRBV5-1 with TRBJ2-5, with 9 bases fitting TRBD2. The CDR3 loop spans 16 amino acids. The J segment lost 6 bases and the V segment lost 6 bases, leaving 15 bases of the junction unmatched. Germline CDR1 SGHRS, CDR2 YFSETQ. CDR3 loop: CASNQRGAGGIKTQYF. In DNA, the CDR3 is TGCGCCAGCAACCAACGTGGAGCGGGGGGAATCAAGACCCAGTACTTC. The full variable domain, its missing parts supplied by reference TRBV5-1 and TRBJ2-5, is KAGVTQTPRYLIKTRGQQVTLSCSPISGHRSVSWYQQTPGQGLQFLFEYFSETQRNKGNFPGRFSGRQFSNSRSEMNVSTLELGDSALYLCASNQRGAGGIKTQYFGPGTRLLVL.

The V call is TRBV6-4, the J call TRBJ1-3; 9 nucleotides agree with TRBD1. This CDR3 comprises 18 residues. After removal of 9 bases from V and 0 bases from J, the junction contained 15 bases not matched to a gene. Germline V CDR1 and CDR2: MRHNA, SNTAGT. The CDR3 nucleotides read TGTGCCAGGGGTTCCCGGTCGGGGACAGGGTACTCTGGAAACACCATATATTTT. It is translated as CARGSRSGTGYSGNTIYF.

The rearrangement links TRBV10-3 to TRBJ1-5; 10 nucleotides match TRBD1. V lost 4 bases, J lost 1 base, and 1 base stayed unmatched. Germline V lookup: CDR1 ENHRY, CDR2 SYGVKD. The CDR3 length is 15 residues. The CDR3: CAISGQGASNQPQHF. The CDR3 DNA sequence: TGTGCCATCAGTGGACAGGGGGCGAGCAATCAGCCCCAGCATTTT.

V gene TRBV19 combines with J gene TRBJ1-2, with 10 bases matching TRBD1. The CDR3 runs 16 residues. Germline V gene lookup returns CDR1 LNHDA and CDR2 SQIVND (reference sequence). Trimming at V came to 5 bases and at J to 1 base, leaving 7 bases not matched to a gene. The CDR3 sequence is CASSPTGTGVNYGYTF. CDR3 DNA sequence: TGTGCCAGTAGTCCAACCGGGACAGGGGTTAACTATGGCTACACCTTC. The entire variable domain, with the rest obtained from reference TRBV19 and TRBJ1-2, is as follows: DGGITQSPKYLFRKEGQNVTLSCEQNLNHDAMYWYRQDPGQGLRLIYYSQIVNDFQKGDIAEGYSVSREKKESFPLTVTSAQKNPTAFYLCASSPTGTGVNYGYTFGSGTRLTVV.

The chain recombines TRBV27 with TRBJ2-1; D uncertain. V was trimmed by 10 bases and J by 3 bases, leaving 7 bases between them. CDR1 is MNHEY and CDR2 is SMNVEV in the germline V gene (reference sequence). This CDR3 spans 11 amino acids. CDR3 nucleotides: TGTGCCACTTCGGTCTACAATGAGCAGTTCTTC. Its translation is CATSVYNEQFF.

The V call is TRBV13, the J call TRBJ2-7; a weak D match, TRBD2 (5 bases). Trimming left V 1 base short and J 6 bases short, with 16 bases between. Germline-derived CDR1 and CDR2 are PRHDT and FYEKMQ (reference sequence). This CDR3 is 15 amino acids long. For the CDR3, the DNA is TGTGCCAGCAGCTTAGCGCGGCTGCGGGTCCTCGAGCAGTACTTC. Protein: CASSLARLRVLEQYF. Filled out from reference TRBV13 and TRBJ2-7, the complete variable domain reads AAGVIQSPRHLIKEKRETATLKCYPIPRHDTVYWYQQGPGQDPQFLISFYEKMQSDKGSIPDRFSAQQFSDYHSELNMSSLELGDSALYFCASSLARLRVLEQYFGPGTRLTVT.

The chain joins TRBV11-3 to TRBJ2-5, with a possible D match to TRBD2 (7 bases). This CDR3 has 16 residues. CDR1 and CDR2 from the germline V gene are SGHNT and YENEEA. V dropped 1 base and J dropped 2 bases, with 14 bases sitting between them. CDR3 DNA sequence: TGTGCCAGCAGCTTAGGTGGGGGGGCGGTTCAAGAGACCCAGTACTTC. This translates into CASSLGGGAVQETQYF. The variable domain in full, completed from reference TRBV11-3 and TRBJ2-5, reads EAGVVQSPRYKIIEKKQPVAFWCNPISGHNTLYWYLQNLGQGPELLIRYENEEAVDDSQLPKDRFSAERLKGVDSTLKIQPAELGDSAVYLCASSLGGGAVQETQYFGPGTRLLVL.

The chain combines TRBV7-9 with TRBJ2-7; no clear D gene. Trimming removed 4 bases at V and 6 bases at J, with 10 bases between. The CDR3 consists of 12 residues. The germline CDR1 and CDR2 sequences are SEHNR and FQNEAQ (reference sequence). The CDR3: CASSYWAGEQYF. The CDR3, as DNA: TGTGCCAGCAGCTACTGGGCTGGCGAGCAGTACTTC.

The chain has TRBV5-1 and TRBJ1-3; 7 bases agree with TRBD1. The V gene end was trimmed by 3 bases and the J gene end by 0 bases; junction bases not matched to a gene: 9. Germline V CDR1 and CDR2: SGHRS, YFSETQ. The CDR3 covers 17 residues. CDR3 region: CASSYGDPGGSGNTIYF. For the CDR3, the DNA is TGCGCCAGCAGCTATGGAGATCCAGGGGGCTCTGGAAACACCATATATTTT.

The chain has TRBV10-3 and TRBJ1-1; D might be TRBD1 (5 bases). Germline lookup yields CDR1 ENHRY and CDR2 SYGVKD. The CDR3 loop spans 16 amino acids. V lost 2 bases, J lost 4 bases, and 17 bases lay in between. The CDR3: CAISEPPRGGSTEAFF. CDR3 sequence (DNA): TGTGCCATCAGTGAGCCCCCCCGTGGGGGGAGCACTGAAGCTTTCTTT.

The chain recombines TRBV27 with TRBJ1-2; no definite D call. This CDR3 is built from 15 residues. V lost 3 bases to trimming and J lost 2 bases, with 13 bases between them. CDR1 is MNHEY and CDR2 is SMNVEV in the germline V gene (reference sequence). The CDR3 DNA reads TGTGCCAGCAGTTTCCGGGGTGAATTAAACTATGGCTACACCTTC. Protein product: CASSFRGELNYGYTF.